The rows below give T cell receptor beta chains drawn from one sample of a study of human T cells and chemical hapten exposure. TCRdb processed the RACE reads anew with MiXCR; each CDR3 protein has one entry. The sample lists under 40,000 distinct CDR3 sequences, approximately 10% occurring once. Sequencing was performed on whole blood, taken in connection with sensitization to the hapten diphenylcyclopropenone (DPC). Receptor source: a man aged 45-65 years with alopecia areata. Some clones in this sample may be carry-over from other donors' samples. Each CDR3 is given with its conserved first and last residue. D genes are given only for firm matches. The size entry is marked missing in some rows and otherwise reads once, few, many or a size class.

J: TRBJ2-5
V: TRBV10-3
size: many
D: .
DNA: TGTGCCATCACGTCAGCGAACCAAGAGACCCAGTACTTC
CDR3: CAITSANQETQYF

J: TRBJ2-1
V: TRBV6-6
size: many
D: .
DNA: TGTGCCAGCAGTGCCCCTCCGGGAGTTAGCTACAATGAGCAGTTCTTC
CDR3: CASSAPPGVSYNEQFF

J: TRBJ2-6
V: TRBV5-1
size: .
D: TRBD2
DNA: TGCGCCAGCAGCTCCTTCGGGGAGGGAGATGTCCTGACTTTC
CDR3: CASSSFGEGDVLTF

J: TRBJ2-1
V: TRBV5-4
size: many
D: TRBD2
DNA: TGTGCCAGCAGCTTGGTGGGTAGCGGGAGAAACGATGAGCAGTTCTTC
CDR3: CASSLVGSGRNDEQFF

J: TRBJ2-1
V: TRBV3-1
size: many
D: TRBD2
DNA: TGTGCCAGCAGCCTCATAGCGGGAGCTGGCAATGAGCAGTTCTTC
CDR3: CASSLIAGAGNEQFF

J: TRBJ1-1
V: TRBV7-6
size: many
D: .
DNA: TGTGCCAGCAGCTTAGGGGTAGACAGGAACACTGAAGCTTTCTTT
CDR3: CASSLGVDRNTEAFF

J: TRBJ1-5
V: TRBV5-1
size: many
D: .
DNA: TGCGCCAGCAGCCCGGGAGATCCGGGTCAGCCCCAGCATTTT
CDR3: CASSPGDPGQPQHF

J: TRBJ1-2
V: TRBV6-6
size: .
D: TRBD1
DNA: TGTGCCAGCAGTTATCGACAGGGGGCTAACTATGGCTACACCTTC
CDR3: CASSYRQGANYGYTF

J: TRBJ2-5
V: TRBV29-1
size: .
D: .
DNA: TGCAGCGTTGAATCTACTCAAGAGACCCAGTACTTC
CDR3: CSVESTQETQYF

J: TRBJ2-3
V: TRBV28
size: few
D: TRBD2
DNA: TGTGCCAGCAGTCAAGAGGGACTAGCGGGAGAATGGGTTACGCAGTATTTT
CDR3: CASSQEGLAGEWVTQYF

J: TRBJ1-1
V: TRBV7-3
size: many
D: .
DNA: TGTGCCAGCAGCGTTACAGGGACGAGAACTGAAGCTTTCTTT
CDR3: CASSVTGTRTEAFF

J: TRBJ2-3
V: TRBV10-3
size: many
D: .
DNA: TGTGCCATCAAAGGTCTGGCGTCTACTGTAAGCACAGATACGCAGTATTTT
CDR3: CAIKGLASTVSTDTQYF

J: TRBJ1-2
V: TRBV7-8
size: many
D: TRBD1
DNA: TGTGCCAGCAGCGCAGACAGGGGACAAAGTGGCTACACCTTC
CDR3: CASSADRGQSGYTF

J: TRBJ1-2
V: TRBV10-1
size: many
D: .
DNA: TGCGCCAGCAGTGAATTACTTAACTATGGCTACACCTTC
CDR3: CASSELLNYGYTF

J: TRBJ2-1
V: TRBV7-2
size: few
D: .
DNA: TGTGCCAGCAGCTTGACTTCCTACAATGAGCAGTTCTTC
CDR3: CASSLTSYNEQFF

J: TRBJ2-3
V: TRBV6-1
size: many
D: TRBD2
DNA: TGTGCCAGCAGTCGGCGGGAGGGCAGCGCAGATACGCAGTATTTT
CDR3: CASSRREGSADTQYF

J: TRBJ2-3
V: TRBV27
size: many
D: .
DNA: TGTGCCAGCAGTTTAACCGCCCCCCCCACAGATACGCAGTATTTT
CDR3: CASSLTAPPTDTQYF

J: TRBJ1-5
V: TRBV29-1
size: .
D: .
DNA: TGCAGCTACCGGGACGGAAATAGCAATCAGCCCCAGCATTTT
CDR3: CSYRDGNSNQPQHF

J: TRBJ1-1
V: TRBV3-1
size: .
D: .
DNA: TGTGCCAGCAGCCAAGATCTAGGCAGCCTGATGAACACTGAAGCTTTCTTT
CDR3: CASSQDLGSLMNTEAFF

J: TRBJ2-6
V: TRBV30
size: many
D: .
DNA: TGTGCCTGGAGTATGGACTCTGGGGCCAACGTCCTGACTTTC
CDR3: CAWSMDSGANVLTF

J: TRBJ2-7
V: TRBV29-1
size: few
D: .
DNA: TGCAGCGTTGATAGGGAGACAGGAGGCCGCTACGAGCAGTACTTC
CDR3: CSVDRETGGRYEQYF

J: TRBJ2-3
V: TRBV29-1
size: many
D: TRBD2
DNA: TGCAGCGTTGAATTCCCTCCTGGCACTAGCGGGACAACCACAGATACGCAGTATTTT
CDR3: CSVEFPPGTSGTTTDTQYF

J: TRBJ1-5
V: TRBV12-3/TRBV12-4
size: medium-sized
D: TRBD1
DNA: TGTGCCAGCAGTTTACAGGGGGATAATCAGCCCCAGCATTTT
CDR3: CASSLQGDNQPQHF

J: TRBJ2-1
V: TRBV7-6
size: .
D: TRBD2
DNA: TGTGCCAGCAGCTCCCCGGGGGGTAGCGGGAGTATCTACAATGAGCAGTTCTTC
CDR3: CASSSPGGSGSIYNEQFF